This T cell receptor beta chain was recovered during a study of blood T cell repertoires in COVID-19. On the study more broadly: There were acute and convalescent COVID-19 samples, and they came from the United States, Italy and Spain. T cells, B-cell-depleted T cells, or PBMCs supplied cDNA or gDNA.

The CDR3 extends over 17 amino acids. CDR1 and CDR2 (germline): SGHAT, FQNNGV. V lost 6 bases, J lost 0 bases, and 10 bases stayed unmatched. Those enrolled, adults aged about 18 to 89 years, came from 25 or so US areas. What the recovered Cohort 3 donors had was two negative PCRs, clearance, or symptom resolution. The table came from immunoSEQ multiplex PCR; TCRdb's copy has only in-frame clones and leaves some out. The data hold roughly 280,000 clones, with approximately 89% observed a single time. This receptor was taken from an older woman who had recovered from COVID-19. The gene calls are TRBV11-2 and TRBJ1-4; the match to TRBD1 covers 7 bases. The sequenced sample consisted of PBMCs or T cells enriched from blood (not recorded which). The CDR3 DNA sequence: TGTGCCAGCAGACCTGTCCCCGGGACAGCAACTAATGAAAAACTGTTTTTT. It is translated as CASRPVPGTATNEKLFF.